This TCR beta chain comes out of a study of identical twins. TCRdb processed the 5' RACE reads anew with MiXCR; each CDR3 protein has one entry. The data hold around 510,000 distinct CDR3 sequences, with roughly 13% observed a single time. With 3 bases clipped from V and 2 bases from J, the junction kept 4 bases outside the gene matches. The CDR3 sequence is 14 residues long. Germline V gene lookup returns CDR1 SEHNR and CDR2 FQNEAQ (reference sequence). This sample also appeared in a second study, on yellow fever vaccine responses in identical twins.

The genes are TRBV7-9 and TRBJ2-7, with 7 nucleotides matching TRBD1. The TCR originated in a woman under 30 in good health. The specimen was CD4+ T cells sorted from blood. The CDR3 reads CASSFRDSTYEQYF. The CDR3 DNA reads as TGTGCCAGCAGCTTCCGGGACAGCACCTACGAGCAGTACTTC.